The 24 T cell receptor beta chains below were found in one sample sequenced in a study of cytomegalovirus exposure and HLA in healthy donors. Some clones are missing from TCRdb's copy, which holds only in-frame ones; the method was immunoSEQ multiplex PCR. Counted here are roughly 100,000 clones, just under 95% occurring once; the ten biggest clones make up 0.89%. Sequenced: PBMCs. Every receptor here comes from a woman aged 18 to 35 in good health and CMV-seronegative.

This chain uses TRBV30 with TRBJ2-5; perhaps TRBD2 as D (6 bases). Germline V gene lookup returns CDR1 GTSNPN and CDR2 SVGIG (reference sequence). V lost 3 bases to trimming and J lost 7 bases, with 21 bases between them. The CDR3 extends over 15 amino acids. CDR3 residues: CAWRVPDGSWRTQYF. The CDR3 nucleotides read TGTGCCTGGAGGGTCCCTGACGGGAGCTGGCGGACCCAGTACTTC.

The gene calls are TRBV21-1 and TRBJ1-2. TRBV21-1 is a listed pseudogene. This CDR3 has 16 amino acids. The CDR3 nucleotides read TGTGCCAGCAGCAAAGAGCGTGCGTCCCTGTATGGCGGCTACACCTTC. The encoded protein is CASSKERASLYGGYTF.

V gene TRBV7-9 combines with J gene TRBJ1-2, with D possibly TRBD1 on 6 matching bases. CDR3 length: 13 amino acids. Per the germline V gene, CDR1 is SEHNR and CDR2 is FQNEAQ (reference sequence). Trimming took 1 base from V and 3 from J, leaving 6 bases between them. DNA for the CDR3: TGTGCCAGCAGCTTAGGGACAGACTATGGCTACACCTTC. Translating gives CASSLGTDYGYTF.

On this clone: An end of the junction does not agree with germline; a read error may underlie this. The chain uses TRBV19 and TRBJ2-3, with 9 nucleotides matching TRBD2. Germline lookup yields CDR1 LNHDA and CDR2 SQIVND (reference sequence). This CDR3 has 13 residues. CDR3 residues: CASIGTSTDTQYF. The CDR3, as DNA: TGTGCCAGTATTGGGACTAGCACTGATACGCAGTATTTT.

The V call is TRBV7-2, the J call TRBJ2-1, with 8 bases matching TRBD2. There are 19 residues in the CDR3. CDR1 is SGHTA and CDR2 is FQGNSA in the germline V gene. Trimming removed 0 bases from V and 4 bases from J; junction bases left unmatched: 14. The CDR3 sequence is CASSLAGRAGALPYNEQFF. CDR3 coding DNA: TGTGCCAGCAGCTTAGCGGGGCGAGCGGGGGCCCTACCTTACAATGAGCAGTTCTTC.

This chain joins TRBV11-3 and TRBJ1-4; 9 positions agree with TRBD1. The CDR3 consists of 17 residues. V lost 4 bases to trimming and J lost 5 bases; unmatched junction nucleotides: 11. The germline V gene has CDR1 SGHNT and CDR2 YENEEA. CDR3 DNA sequence: TGTGCCAGCAGCTCCGGGACAGGGCTACTTGGGAATGAAAAACTGTTTTTT. This translates into CASSSGTGLLGNEKLFF.

The rearrangement joins TRBV6-6 to TRBJ1-1; TRBD1 matches 7 bases. Unmatched junction bases numbered 10, after V lost 6 bases and J lost 3 bases. This CDR3 comprises 15 residues. CDR1 is MNHNY, CDR2 SVGAGI, per germline (reference sequence). As DNA, the CDR3 is TGTGCCAGCAGCCCTACCCGAACAGGGGACACTGAAGCTTTCTTT. Residues: CASSPTRTGDTEAFF.

The CDR3 reads CASSIRQGQETQYF. The CDR3 DNA is TGTGCCAGCAGCATACGACAGGGCCAAGAGACCCAGTACTTC. This chain links TRBV11-3 with TRBJ2-5, with 7 bases lining up with TRBD1. Germline V lookup: CDR1 SGHNT, CDR2 YENEEA. The CDR3 contains 14 residues. J was trimmed by 1 base and V by 5 bases; bases with no gene match: 4. Variable domain in full (rest from reference TRBV11-3 and TRBJ2-5): EAGVVQSPRYKIIEKKQPVAFWCNPISGHNTLYWYLQNLGQGPELLIRYENEEAVDDSQLPKDRFSAERLKGVDSTLKIQPAELGDSAVYLCASSIRQGQETQYFGPGTRLLVL.

The genes are TRBV5-8 and TRBJ1-3; D not resolved. Trimming cost V 6 bases and J 4 bases, with 11 bases left between them. The CDR3 consists of 13 residues. Germline V gene data show CDR1 as SGHTS and CDR2 as YDEGEE. Written as DNA, the CDR3 is TGTGCCAGCACAGTCGACATGGGAAACACCATATATTTT. Translating it yields CASTVDMGNTIYF.

V gene TRBV9 combines with J gene TRBJ2-1; D might be TRBD2 (7 bases). The CDR3 is 15 amino acids. Looked up from germline, CDR1 is SGDLS and CDR2 is YYNGEE. Trimming left V 0 bases short and J 8 bases short, with 15 bases between. The CDR3 DNA follows: TGTGCCAGCAGCGTAGTTTTCAGGGAGGGGGATGAGCAGTTCTTC. Encoded protein: CASSVVFREGDEQFF. The variable domain in full, with the rest retrieved from reference TRBV9 and TRBJ2-1, is DSGVTQTPKHLITATGQRVTLRCSPRSGDLSVYWYQQSLDQGLQFLIQYYNGEERAKGNILERFSAQQFPDLHSELNLSSLELGDSALYFCASSVVFREGDEQFFGPGTRLTVL.

The gene calls are TRBV4-1 and TRBJ2-1, with 10 bases that match TRBD2. Unmatched junction bases numbered 4, after V lost 6 bases and J lost 5 bases. CDR1 MGHRA and CDR2 YSYEKL come from the germline V gene. The CDR3 spans 14 residues. CDR3 nucleotide sequence: TGCGCCAGCAGGTTAGCGGGGGGCAACAATGAGCAGTTCTTC. Translating gives CASRLAGGNNEQFF.

V and J are TRBV7-2 and TRBJ2-3, with D hard to call. The CDR3 totals 14 residues. Trimming took off 4 bases at V and 2 bases at J, with 10 bases between the two ends. Per germline, CDR1 SGHTA and CDR2 FQGNSA. CDR3 bases: TGTGCCAGCAGCTCCTCGGTTTTCACAGATACGCAGTATTTT. Translated: CASSSSVFTDTQYF.

This sequence joins TRBV27 and TRBJ2-7; TRBD1 matches 7 bases. The V segment lost 2 bases and the J segment 2 bases; nucleotides outside the gene matches: 15. CDR1 and CDR2 from the germline V gene are MNHEY and SMNVEV (reference sequence). This CDR3 comprises 18 residues. CDR3: CASSLRGAPGQITYEQYF. In nucleotides, the CDR3 is TGTGCCAGCAGTTTAAGGGGTGCCCCGGGACAGATTACCTACGAGCAGTACTTC.

This chain connects TRBV28 to TRBJ1-6; 7 bases are shared with TRBD1. V was clipped by 6 bases and J by 9 bases; unmatched bases: 11. From germline, CDR1 is MDHEN and CDR2 SYDVKM. The CDR3 totals 15 residues. The CDR3 is CASSRGQGVLSPLHF. As DNA, the CDR3 is TGTGCCAGCAGCCGGGGGCAGGGGGTGCTTTCACCCCTCCACTTT.

This clone is a singleton in its sample. The V and J genes are TRBV14 and TRBJ2-4; a weak D match, TRBD1 (6 bases). There are 15 residues in the CDR3. The V gene's germline CDR1 is SGHDN and CDR2 FVKESK. V lost 1 base and J 2 bases, leaving 9 bases between the germline ends. CDR3 region: CASSQVGTPKNIQYF. The CDR3 DNA reads as TGTGCCAGCAGCCAAGTTGGGACACCCAAAAACATTCAGTACTTC.

V usage is TRBV30 and J usage is TRBJ1-1; D is uncertain. The germline V gene has CDR1 GTSNPN and CDR2 SVGIG (reference sequence). The germline V and J ends were trimmed by 3 bases and 9 bases, with 26 bases remaining between them. The CDR3 runs to 16 residues. The DNA of the CDR3 is TGTGCCTGGAGGAGCGGATCGTTACTCGATAGGGCCAAAGCTTTCTTT. Amino acids: CAWRSGSLLDRAKAFF.

The chain joins TRBV9 to TRBJ2-5; 8 bases are shared with TRBD2. CDR3 size: 14 residues. After removal of 4 bases from V and 4 bases from J, the junction contained 6 bases not matched to a gene. Per germline, CDR1 SGDLS and CDR2 YYNGEE. The CDR3 coding sequence is TGTGCCAGCAGCCCCGGGGGGGAGGCAGAGACCCAGTACTTC. Residues: CASSPGGEAETQYF.

The chain is built from TRBV7-9 and TRBJ2-3; the match to TRBD2 covers 8 bases. V lost 4 bases and J lost 5; bases outside the gene matches: 11. The CDR3 has 16 residues. CDR1 SEHNR and CDR2 FQNEAQ come from the germline V gene (reference sequence). The CDR3 region has the DNA TGTGCCAGCAGCTCCCCGTATGCGGGAGGAAGAGATACGCAGTATTTT. It translates to CASSSPYAGGRDTQYF.

The chain recombines TRBV7-8 with TRBJ2-5; 9 bases fit TRBD2. CDR3 length equals 16 residues. Germline V gene lookup returns CDR1 SGHVS and CDR2 FQNEAQ. The V gene end was trimmed by 2 bases and the J gene end by 0 bases; junction bases not matched to a gene: 4. The CDR3 reads CASSLSSGGHQETQYF. The CDR3 nucleotides read TGTGCCAGCAGCTTAAGTAGCGGGGGACACCAAGAGACCCAGTACTTC.

This chain's CDR3 is CASWGDSYNEQFF. The CDR3 DNA reads as TGTGCCAGTTGGGGGGATTCCTACAATGAGCAGTTCTTC. This rearrangement joins TRBV7-2 to TRBJ2-1, with D possibly matching TRBD2 (6 bases). This CDR3 is built from 13 residues. Germline V gene data show CDR1 as SGHTA and CDR2 as FQGNSA. Trimming pared 9 bases from V and 1 base from J, leaving 10 bases between.

This clone was observed a handful of times. The J gene is TRBJ1-2, the V gene TRBV2; D possibly corresponds to TRBD1 (6 bases). This CDR3 has 12 residues. The V end was cut by 7 bases, the J end by 7 bases, with 13 bases between. Germline V lookup: CDR1 SNHLY, CDR2 FYNNEI. The CDR3 sequence: CASTRGQRGYTF. CDR3 in DNA: TGTGCCAGCACCAGGGGCCAGCGTGGCTACACCTTC.

CDR3 in DNA: TGTGCCAGCAGCTTAGGAGGGACAGGGTATGGCTACACCTTC. This codes for CASSLGGTGYGYTF. The chain recombines TRBV7-9 with TRBJ1-2; 9 nucleotides align to TRBD1. Per germline, CDR1 SEHNR and CDR2 FQNEAQ (reference sequence). This CDR3 contains 14 residues. The ends lost 1 base at V and 5 bases at J; junction bases unmatched: 2.

The chain is built from TRBV2 and TRBJ1-2; the D gene is possibly TRBD1 (5 bases). Germline assignment: CDR1 SNHLY and CDR2 FYNNEI. The V end was cut by 1 base, the J end by 2 bases, with 11 bases between. The CDR3 has 15 amino acids. The CDR3 DNA reads as TGTGCCAGCAGTGAAGGGGGCGCCGCCAACTATGGCTACACCTTC. It is translated as CASSEGGAANYGYTF.

The chain joins TRBV27 to TRBJ1-2, with 7 positions matching TRBD1. The germline CDR1 and CDR2 sequences are MNHEY and SMNVEV (reference sequence). This CDR3 has 14 amino acids. V shed 5 bases and J 8 bases; nucleotides not matched to a gene: 11. The CDR3, as DNA: TGTGCCAGCAGTCCAATACCCGACAGGGTGGGCTACACCTTC. Its translation is CASSPIPDRVGYTF.